This T cell receptor (beta chain) was found in a study of OX40 agonist ivuxolimab in advanced cancers. Study details: The dose of intravenous ivuxolimab that patients received every 2 weeks ranged from 0.01 to 10 mg/kg.

Germline CDR1 reads SNHLY; CDR2 reads FYNNEI. Unmatched junction bases numbered 4, after V lost 4 bases and J lost 3 bases. The CDR3 totals 14 residues. TCRdb's copy holds only in-frame clones and misses some; the assay was immunoSEQ multiplex PCR. The data contain 60,000 or so clones, about 88% of them seen just once; the ten biggest clones take up around 12%. Sequencing used CD4+ or CD8+ T cells sorted from blood, obtained in a trial of the OX40 agonist ivuxolimab. The source of this sequence is an adult with an advanced solid tumor such as melanoma, head and neck, liver or kidney cancer. The rearrangement joins TRBV2 to TRBJ1-2; 8 bases match TRBD1. The CDR3 coding sequence is TGTGCCAGCAGTGGGACAGGGAACGACTATGGCTACACCTTC. Amino acids: CASSGTGNDYGYTF.